This TCR beta chain was retrieved from a study of shared clonotypes between healthy human individuals (dated by TCRdb to between 2020 and 2021). Regarding the complete study: The cohort comprised two women and a few men aged 18 to 49 years. For each donor, CD4 naive and CD4 memory were each run on three plates, CD8 naive on two plates, and CD8 memory on one plate. The study deeply sequenced blood TCR repertoires of about 5 healthy adults to estimate repertoire size and the extent of clonotype sharing between individuals. To increase sequencing depth and limit assay-specific biases, TCR repertoire library preparation and sequencing were carried out by different laboratories using diverse techniques. Leukapheresis yielded between about 0.85 and 9.5 billion PBMCs per donor.

Using the deep immunoSEQ assay, multiplex PCR amplified TCR CDR3 regions from genomic DNA. For each cell subset, the extracted genomic DNA was distributed evenly across all wells of several immunoSEQ 96-well plates, and each plate served as one replicate. Each replicate PCR for sorted subsets received approximately 200 ng genomic DNA, equal to roughly 30,000 T cell genomes. The purified libraries were quantified using a Qubit 3.0 fluorometer, sized with a Bioanalyzer 2100, and then quantified again using the KAPA Library Quantification kit. Each immunoSEQ 96-well plate was sequenced on its own single-read 150-cycle Illumina NextSeq 550 flow cell. Regarding the original processing steps: The immunoSEQ output contained only junctional sequences without quality scores, so filtering could not match that applied to full-length reads. To assign V/J genes and CDR3, sequences were annotated using PyIR, a Python wrapper for IgBLAST v1.9, with IMGT germline references. Any read was removed if the V/J assignment was weak (E-value above 1e-6), the CDR3 was missing, or the read contained stop codons, out-of-frame junctions, or ambiguous translated residues. V3J clonotypes were defined as sequences sharing the same inferred V gene, J gene, and CDR3 amino acid sequence. Percentage overlap between repertoires was computed as shared unique clonotypes divided by the size of the smaller repertoire. Three approaches were used to assess repertoire richness: RTK rarefaction, the Chao1 estimator, and Recon v2.1 estimates of unobserved clonotypes. Generation probabilities were computed with OLGA for all TCRbeta clonotypes obtained by the gDNA method from several donors. In its TCRdb copy, this immuneACCESS table keeps in-frame sequences only and misses some clones. Where compared with another copy, unresolved V genes explain less than half of these, and the others have no known cause. V and J calls and clone size are copied from that table; D and trimming were computed from the DNA. The sample includes 1.6 million or so clones, with 97% to 99% observed a single time. Of the sample, under 0.45% is held by the ten largest clones.

Remarks on this clone: There is no known antigen for this receptor. No per-base quality is available; no much larger clone lies one base away. This sample includes further DNA sequences coding for the same CDR3.

CDR1 and CDR2 are read off the germline V gene as SGHRS and YFSETQ. For this chain, trimming is 4 bases at the V end and 1 base at the J end, and the number of junction bases without a gene match is 2. Reading from cysteine to phenylalanine, the CDR3 counts 15 amino acids. The read is trimmed to its CDR3 DNA, 45 bases read in frame from base 1. What the research found in general, with its limitations: The small number of donors limited the genetic and exposure-history diversity represented. Clonotypes shared by all four sorted-subset donors showed higher generation probabilities than non-shared clonotypes. Naive subsets generally had larger estimated clonotype richness than memory subsets. Sampling was limited to blood, and TCR repertoires in tissue likely differ from TCR repertoires in blood. When a few donors were compared, the shared fraction of clonotypes was 5% to 6.5% for naive CD4, approximately 3.3% for naive CD8, 2.3% for memory CD4, and 0.35% to 0.5% for memory CD8. Even with the large sequencing depth, rarefaction of the sorted-subset datasets indicated that sequencing was incomplete. Based on pairwise subsampling, the degree of clonotype sharing among donors was expected to be affected by sequencing depth.

The donors were healthy, HIV-negative adults who had no recently reported acute infections or vaccinations. Every donor was a Caucasian adult living in Nashville, Tennessee, USA. Magnetic negative selection was used to enrich CD4+ T cells, after which naive cells were positively selected on CD45RA and the negative fraction became the memory subset. Blood was obtained by leukapheresis, after which PBMCs were separated by Ficoll-Histopaque density gradient centrifugation and cryopreserved in liquid nitrogen vapor phase. Analytical flow cytometry was used to check the purity and quantity of every magnetically sorted T cell population. From each sorted fraction, genomic DNA was isolated and quantified by UV absorbance on a Nanodrop 2000c.

The sequence is built from TRBV5-1 and TRBJ2-3, and 11 junctional nucleotides match TRBD2. This TCR derives from a young man in good health. The sample consisted of naive CD4+ T cells sorted from blood. The sample's cell subset or site label, decoded: CD45RA+ positively selected. The CDR3 here reads CASSLGLAGTDTQYF. The nucleotide sequence is given as TGCGCCAGCAGCCTGGGACTAGCGGGCACAGATACGCAGTATTTT. The full variable domain, completed from the reference TRBV5-1 and TRBJ2-3 proteins outside the CDR3, reads KAGVTQTPRYLIKTRGQQVTLSCSPISGHRSVSWYQQTPGQGLQFLFEYFSETQRNKGNFPGRFSGRQFSNSRSEMNVSTLELGDSALYLCASSLGLAGTDTQYFGPGTRLTVL.